Below are 29 T cell receptor beta chains sequenced from a single sample in a study of blood T cell repertoires in COVID-19. TCRdb's table, derived via immunoSEQ multiplex PCR, lists solely in-frame clones and lacks some. The sample lists 120,000 to 150,000 clones, about four fifths seen once, with 7.5% to 9.5% in the top ten. The sequenced sample consisted of peripheral blood. The receptors shown here come from a human donor with acute or convalescent COVID-19. The donor label of this sample is uncertain.

The chain carries TRBV5-1 and TRBJ1-1; TRBD1 agrees at 11 bases. The V segment lost 2 bases and the J segment 4 bases; nucleotides outside the gene matches: 1. This CDR3 region has 14 residues. Germline CDR1 SGHRS, CDR2 YFSETQ. CDR3 sequence: CASSLGQGATEAFF. Here the CDR3 DNA reads TGCGCCAGCAGCTTAGGACAGGGGGCCACTGAAGCTTTCTTT.

This sequence joins TRBV5-8 and TRBJ1-6; D unclear. This CDR3 spans 15 amino acids. V dropped 4 bases and J dropped 1 base, with 9 bases sitting between them. Germline loops: CDR1 SGHTS, CDR2 YDEGEE. The CDR3 loop reads CASSLEESYNSPLHF. The CDR3 coding sequence is TGTGCCAGCAGCCTTGAGGAGTCCTATAATTCACCCCTCCACTTT.

This clone was seen only a few times. This chain uses TRBV5-5 with TRBJ2-7; 9 bases are a match to TRBD1. The length of the CDR3 is 14 residues. V dropped 1 base and J dropped 11; count of bases not matched to a gene: 10. Germline V gene lookup returns CDR1 SGHKS and CDR2 YYEKEE (reference sequence). The CDR3 is CASSLYFGTGREYF. Here the CDR3 DNA reads TGTGCCAGCAGCTTGTACTTTGGGACAGGGAGGGAGTACTTC.

The chain uses TRBV21-1 and TRBJ2-1; TRBD2 was called by the table and not checked on the DNA. TRBV21-1 is assigned pseudogene status. The CDR3 contains 12 residues. The CDR3 bases are TGTGCCAGCAGCACGGGGTGGAATGAGCAGTTCTTC. It translates to CASSTGWNEQFF.

The CDR3 sequence is CASSPSGTGENIQYF. The CDR3 DNA reads TGTGCCAGCAGCCCCTCCGGGACAGGGGAAAACATTCAGTACTTC. This chain links TRBV9 with TRBJ2-4; 10 bases match TRBD1. CDR3 length: 15 residues. The germline V gene encodes CDR1 SGDLS and CDR2 YYNGEE. Germline trimming cut 4 bases from V and 5 bases from J; bases unmatched to any gene: 6.

This CDR3 is CASTYFGGDGPEAFF. The CDR3, as DNA: TGTGCCAGCACCTACTTCGGGGGGGACGGCCCTGAAGCTTTCTTT. The chain has TRBV7-9 and TRBJ1-1, with D perhaps TRBD1 (5 bases). Trimming cost V 7 bases and J 6 bases, with 21 bases left between them. The CDR3 extends over 15 amino acids. Germline V gene sequence: CDR1 SEHNR, CDR2 FQNEAQ (reference sequence).

The chain couples TRBV30 to TRBJ1-6; 9 bases fit TRBD1. The CDR3 runs to 15 residues. V was clipped by 3 bases and J by 7 bases; unmatched bases: 7. In germline, CDR1 is GTSNPN, CDR2 SVGIG (reference sequence). CDR3 in DNA: TGTGCCTGGAGCCCGGACAGGGGCGGCAATTCACCCCTCCACTTT. Translating it yields CAWSPDRGGNSPLHF.

This sequence joins TRBV4-1 and TRBJ1-1, with D possibly matching TRBD1 (5 bases). The CDR3 consists of 17 residues. The germline CDR1 and CDR2 sequences are MGHRA and YSYEKL. The germline V and J ends were trimmed by 0 bases and 5 bases, with 19 bases remaining between them. CDR3 residues: CASSQDRMVLGGTEAFF. CDR3 DNA: TGCGCCAGCAGCCAAGATCGTATGGTCCTTGGGGGGACTGAAGCTTTCTTT.

This clone was detected once. The chain carries TRBV9 and TRBJ2-6; D possibly corresponds to TRBD1 (5 bases). V was trimmed by 4 bases and J by 1 base, leaving 9 bases between them. Per germline, CDR1 SGDLS and CDR2 YYNGEE. The CDR3 spans 15 residues. This CDR3 is CASSSQGSGANVLTF. The CDR3 coding sequence is TGTGCCAGCAGCTCCCAGGGTTCTGGGGCCAACGTCCTGACTTTC.

The chain joins TRBV3-1 (or the pseudogene TRBV3-2) to TRBJ2-2; 10 nucleotides match TRBD1. Germline CDR1 LGHDT, CDR2 YNNKEL (reference sequence). V trimming: 7 bases; J trimming: 3 bases; junction bases outside the gene matches: 11. The CDR3 is made up of 17 amino acids. The CDR3 bases are TGTGCCAGCAAACCTTGGGACAGGGGTTTTGACACCGGGGAGCTGTTTTTT. It is translated as CASKPWDRGFDTGELFF.

This sequence joins TRBV6-1 and TRBJ1-3; TRBD1 aligns across 9 bases. The V segment lost 3 bases and the J segment 4 bases; nucleotides outside the gene matches: 7. Germline CDR1 is MNHNS and CDR2 is SASEGT. The CDR3 is 16 residues long. The chain's CDR3 is CASSDLQGARGNTIYF. The CDR3 DNA sequence: TGTGCCAGCAGTGACTTACAGGGGGCGCGGGGAAACACCATATATTTT.

This rearrangement joins TRBV3-1 (or the pseudogene TRBV3-2) to TRBJ1-1; no reliable D call. V shed 5 bases and J shed 1 base, with 20 bases lying between them. The CDR3 extends over 17 amino acids. The germline V gene has CDR1 LGHDT and CDR2 YNNKEL (reference sequence). CDR3 loop: CASSARTDSWGNTEAFF. CDR3 bases: TGTGCCAGCAGCGCAAGAACGGACTCCTGGGGGAACACTGAAGCTTTCTTT.

The chain couples TRBV10-3 to TRBJ2-7; 9 nucleotides match TRBD1. Germline V gives CDR1 ENHRY, CDR2 SYGVKD. The CDR3 extends over 15 amino acids. J lost 5 bases, V lost 3 bases, and 8 bases had no gene match. The CDR3 coding sequence is TGTGCCATCAGTGACCGGACAGGGGAAAGGCACGAGCAGTACTTC. Protein sequence: CAISDRTGERHEQYF.

The rearrangement joins TRBV5-6 to TRBJ2-7; a weak D match, TRBD2 (5 bases). Germline-derived CDR1 and CDR2 are SGHDT and YYEEEE. The CDR3 runs to 14 residues. V shed 9 bases and J shed 1 base, with 17 bases lying between them. The CDR3 sequence is CATGNLTYSYEQYV. The CDR3, as DNA: TGTGCCACCGGGAACTTGACTTATTCCTACGAGCAGTACGTC.

This clone was seen once. The rearrangement joins TRBV27 to TRBJ2-4; tentatively, D is TRBD1 (5 bases). The CDR3 sequence is 14 residues long. From germline, CDR1 is MNHEY and CDR2 SMNVEV (reference sequence). Trimming removed 0 bases from V and 13 bases from J, with 16 bases in between. The CDR3 sequence is CASSLSASDTRQYF. The DNA of the CDR3 is TGTGCCAGCAGTTTATCTGCCTCGGACACCAGGCAGTACTTC.

CDR3 coding DNA: TGTGCCAGCAGTGAAATGAGGGGAGGGACTGAAGCTTTCTTT. This translates into CASSEMRGGTEAFF. The chain has TRBV25-1 and TRBJ1-1; D is possibly TRBD1 (5 bases). The CDR3 is made up of 14 amino acids. Germline V gives CDR1 MGHDK, CDR2 SYGVNS. Trimming shortened V by 2 bases and J by 5 bases, and 12 bases separated the two germline ends. Filled out from reference TRBV25-1 and TRBJ1-1, the complete variable domain reads EADIYQTPRYLVIGTGKKITLECSQTMGHDKMYWYQQDPGMELHLIHYSYGVNSTEKGDLSSESTVSRIRTEHFPLTLESARPSHTSQYLCASSEMRGGTEAFFGQGTRLTVV.

The CDR3 reads CASSLRGGMNTEAFF. The CDR3 DNA is TGTGCCAGCAGCCTTCGGGGAGGGATGAACACTGAAGCTTTCTTT. The chain is built from TRBV3-1 (or the pseudogene TRBV3-2) and TRBJ1-1; D gene uncertain. The ends were cut back, 4 bases at V and 0 bases at J, with 12 bases in the middle. Germline values: CDR1 LGHDT, CDR2 YNNKEL (reference sequence). This CDR3 has 15 residues.

This clone was recorded only once. This chain connects TRBV29-1 to TRBJ1-1; D uncertain. V was cut by 5 bases and J by 4 bases, with 11 bases left in between. The CDR3 consists of 12 residues. CDR1 SQVTM and CDR2 ANQGSEA come from the germline V gene. CDR3: CSVLLGSTEAFF. The CDR3 DNA reads TGCAGCGTTCTATTAGGGAGCACTGAAGCTTTCTTT.

This chain joins TRBV10-3 and TRBJ1-4; the D gene is possibly TRBD1 (6 bases). The germline V gene encodes CDR1 ENHRY and CDR2 SYGVKD. V lost 0 bases to trimming and J lost 5 bases, with 7 bases between them. This CDR3 contains 14 residues. The CDR3 coding sequence is TGTGCCATCAGTGAGTCGGGACAAAATGAAAAACTGTTTTTT. Residues: CAISESGQNEKLFF.

The chain uses TRBV27 and TRBJ1-2; D gene uncertain. The CDR3 runs to 15 residues. V lost 5 bases to trimming and J lost 7 bases, with 20 bases between them. From germline, CDR1 is MNHEY and CDR2 SMNVEV (reference sequence). CDR3 amino acids: CASSPGMAQAGGYTF. CDR3 bases: TGTGCCAGCAGTCCAGGTATGGCGCAGGCAGGTGGCTACACCTTC.

V is TRBV20-1 and J is TRBJ2-4; a possible D gene is TRBD1 (5 bases). Germline V gene lookup returns CDR1 DFQATT and CDR2 SNEGSKA (reference sequence). The CDR3 has 11 residues. The V gene lost 8 bases and the J gene lost 5 bases, with 10 bases spanning the gap. The CDR3 loop is CSSQGENIQYF. The CDR3 coding sequence is TGCAGTTCCCAAGGGGAAAACATTCAGTACTTC.

The chain is built from TRBV2 and TRBJ1-2; maybe TRBD1 (5 bases). The CDR3 totals 13 residues. Trimming removed 8 bases from V and 2 bases from J, with 12 bases in between. Germline V gene lookup returns CDR1 SNHLY and CDR2 FYNNEI. CDR3 bases: TGTGCCAGCCTTGGACATATCAACTATGGCTACACCTTC. Translating gives CASLGHINYGYTF. Complete variable domain (other parts from reference TRBV2 and TRBJ1-2): EPEVTQTPSHQVTQMGQEVILRCVPISNHLYFYWYRQILGQKVEFLVSFYNNEISEKSEIFDDQFSVERPDGSNFTLKIRSTKLEDSAMYFCASLGHINYGYTFGSGTRLTVV.

The genes are TRBV9 and TRBJ1-5, with TRBD1 identical over 11 bases. In germline, CDR1 is SGDLS, CDR2 YYNGEE. Trimming at V came to 3 bases and at J to 4 bases, leaving 3 bases not matched to a gene. This CDR3 is built from 15 residues. CDR3 sequence: CASSDGTGGNQPQHF. The CDR3 nucleotides are TGTGCCAGCAGCGACGGGACAGGGGGAAATCAGCCCCAGCATTTT.

As concerns this clone: Other DNA sequences in this sample translate to the same CDR3. This chain joins TRBV9 and TRBJ1-3; 7 bases map to TRBD1. The CDR3 spans 15 residues. Per the germline V gene, CDR1 is SGDLS and CDR2 is YYNGEE. J was trimmed by 4 bases and V by 3 bases; bases with no gene match: 7. As DNA, the CDR3 is TGTGCCAGCAGCGCGAACAGGGGTTCGGGAAACACCATATATTTT. This gives the protein CASSANRGSGNTIYF.

This rearrangement joins TRBV7-2 to TRBJ1-2, with 9 bases lining up with TRBD1. The CDR3 covers 13 residues. The V gene end was trimmed by 6 bases and the J gene end by 5 bases; junction bases not matched to a gene: 4. The germline CDR1 and CDR2 sequences are SGHTA and FQGNSA. The CDR3 here is CASSFGQGYGYTF. The CDR3 DNA is TGTGCCAGCAGTTTCGGACAGGGGTATGGCTACACCTTC.

This clone was seen once. The chain joins TRBV7-8 to TRBJ2-1, with 10 bases identical to TRBD2. V was pared by 4 bases and J by 4 bases, with 13 bases of the junction left unmatched. The CDR3 has 18 residues. Germline CDR1 SGHVS, CDR2 FQNEAQ. The chain's CDR3 is CASSSLGTSGVHYNEQFF. The CDR3 nucleotides are TGTGCCAGCAGCTCCTTGGGTACTAGCGGGGTTCATTACAATGAGCAGTTCTTC.

The rearrangement links TRBV5-4 to TRBJ2-3, with 11 positions matching TRBD1. Germline V gene lookup returns CDR1 SGHNT and CDR2 YYREEE (reference sequence). CDR3 length: 16 residues. Trimming removed 0 bases from V and 4 bases from J; junction bases left unmatched: 4. For the CDR3, the DNA is TGTGCCAGCAGCTTGGGGACAGGGGGCATGGCAGATACGCAGTATTTT. This sequence encodes CASSLGTGGMADTQYF.

This chain uses TRBV7-6 with TRBJ2-3; the D is unclear. The CDR3 extends over 12 amino acids. The germline CDR1 and CDR2 sequences are SGHVS and FNYEAQ. Trimming removed 3 bases from V and 2 bases from J, with 3 bases in between. The CDR3 protein is CASSFLTDTQYF. The CDR3 DNA follows: TGTGCCAGCAGCTTCCTCACAGATACGCAGTATTTT.

This clone appeared a single time. This sequence joins TRBV9 and TRBJ1-2, with D unresolved. The germline V gene encodes CDR1 SGDLS and CDR2 YYNGEE. This CDR3 is built from 16 residues. V was trimmed by 3 bases and J by 4 bases, leaving 19 bases between them. Written as DNA, the CDR3 is TGTGCCAGCAGCGCTCCCCCGGAGGGAGTACTCTATGGCTACACCTTC. Protein sequence: CASSAPPEGVLYGYTF.